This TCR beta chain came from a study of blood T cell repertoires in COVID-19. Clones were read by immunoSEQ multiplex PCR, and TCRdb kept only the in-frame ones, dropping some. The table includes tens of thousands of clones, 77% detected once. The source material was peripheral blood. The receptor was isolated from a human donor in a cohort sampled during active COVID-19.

The CDR3 coding sequence is TGTGCCAGCAGCTCGGGACAGGGAAGGGGCACAGATACGCAGTATTTT. Protein: CASSSGQGRGTDTQYF. The chain has TRBV5-4 and TRBJ2-3; 9 nucleotides align to TRBD1. Per germline, CDR1 SGHNT and CDR2 YYREEE (reference sequence). V gave up 3 bases and J gave up 1 base; unmatched junction bases: 6. CDR3 length: 16 residues.